This T cell receptor beta chain was sequenced during a study of cytomegalovirus exposure and HLA in healthy donors. Of note for this clone: Its antigen is not known.

Deletions cut 0 bases from V and 7 bases from J, with 7 bases between. The CDR3 loop spans 13 amino acids. Germline V gene sequence: CDR1 MNHNS, CDR2 SASEGT. It was with 60 Vbeta and 13 Jbeta primers that the PCR ran. Clones were read by immunoSEQ multiplex PCR, and TCRdb kept only the in-frame ones, dropping some. The repertoire holds approximately 100,000 clones, just under 75% seen once, with approximately 2% in the top ten. Points from the study as a whole: Most TCR sequences were uncommon, yet certain public TCRs appeared in many donors. A previous analysis found most TCR beta V segments productive roughly 87% or roughly 30% of the time. Other equally common chains were less clonally expanded than HLA-associated TCR beta chains, a later analysis showed. CMV serostatus was the sole immune exposure data available.

The sequencing sample was made of PBMCs. The chain recombines TRBV6-1 with TRBJ1-5, with D uncertain. The sequence was obtained from a human donor in good health. The CDR3 sequence is CASSEALRQPQHF. The DNA of the CDR3 is TGTGCCAGCAGTGAAGCGCTGAGGCAGCCCCAGCATTTT.